This T cell receptor (beta chain) was found in a study of cytomegalovirus exposure and HLA in healthy donors. Primers for the PCR totalled 60 Vbeta and 13 Jbeta. Here immunoSEQ multiplex PCR was the method, and the copy in TCRdb shows in-frame clones only, minus some. The sample table includes 150,000 to 200,000 clones. Germline loops: CDR1 KGHSH, CDR2 LQKENI. The CDR3 runs 14 residues. V was clipped by 3 bases and J by 3 bases, with 9 bases between them. This TCR came from a woman in her fifties or sixties in good health and CMV-seronegative. Sequenced: PBMCs. The genes are TRBV18 and TRBJ1-5; D is undetermined. CDR3 nucleotides: TGTGCCAGCTCACCCCGGGATGACAATCAGCCCCAGCATTTT. Translated: CASSPRDDNQPQHF. Full variable domain (missing parts from reference TRBV18 and TRBJ1-5): NAGVMQNPRHLVRRRGQEARLRCSPMKGHSHVYWYRQLPEEGLKFMVYLQKENIIDESGMPKERFSAEFPKEGPSILRIQQVVRGDSAAYFCASSPRDDNQPQHFGDGTRLSIL.